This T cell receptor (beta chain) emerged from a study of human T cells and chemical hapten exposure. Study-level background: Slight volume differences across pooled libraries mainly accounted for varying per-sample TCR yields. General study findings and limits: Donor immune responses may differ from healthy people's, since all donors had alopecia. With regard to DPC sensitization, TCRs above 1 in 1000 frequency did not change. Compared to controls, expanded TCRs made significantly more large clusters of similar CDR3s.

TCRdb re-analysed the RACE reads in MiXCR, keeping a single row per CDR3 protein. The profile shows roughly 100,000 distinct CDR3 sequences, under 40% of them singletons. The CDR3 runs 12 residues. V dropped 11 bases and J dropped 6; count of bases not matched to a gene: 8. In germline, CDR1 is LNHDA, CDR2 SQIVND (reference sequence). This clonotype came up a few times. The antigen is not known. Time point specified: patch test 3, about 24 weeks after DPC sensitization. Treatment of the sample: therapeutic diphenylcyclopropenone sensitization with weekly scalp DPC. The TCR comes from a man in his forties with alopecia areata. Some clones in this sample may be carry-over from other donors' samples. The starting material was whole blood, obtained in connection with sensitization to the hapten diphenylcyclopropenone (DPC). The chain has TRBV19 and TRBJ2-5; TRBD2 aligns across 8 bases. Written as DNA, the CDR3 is TGTGCCTCCTCCTCGGGGGGGAAGACCCAGTACTTC. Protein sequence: CASSSGGKTQYF.